Shown below are 20 T cell receptor beta chains from a single sample sequenced in a study of OX40 agonist ivuxolimab in advanced cancers. The method was immunoSEQ multiplex PCR; TCRdb's version includes in-frame clones alone and lacks a portion of them. The repertoire holds about 60,000 clones, with approximately 91% as singletons. Material: CD4+ or CD8+ T cells sorted from blood, obtained in a trial of the OX40 agonist ivuxolimab. The source is an adult with an advanced solid tumor such as melanoma, head and neck, liver or kidney cancer.

The chain links TRBV5-5 to TRBJ1-5, with D unclear. The CDR3 length is 16 residues. The V and J ends lost 6 bases and 2 bases respectively, with 18 bases between them. Germline V gives CDR1 SGHKS, CDR2 YYEKEE (reference sequence). The CDR3 reads CASTPNSWEGNQPQHF. CDR3 nucleotides: TGTGCCAGCACCCCGAACTCGTGGGAGGGCAATCAGCCCCAGCATTTT.

This chain uses TRBV27 with TRBJ2-3, with 7 bases matching TRBD2. The V gene end was trimmed by 5 bases and the J gene end by 3 bases; junction bases not matched to a gene: 8. The CDR3 runs to 15 residues. The V gene's germline CDR1 is MNHEY and CDR2 SMNVEV (reference sequence). In nucleotides, the CDR3 is TGTGCCAGCAGTAGATTAGCCGGGGGGACAGATACGCAGTATTTT. This sequence encodes CASSRLAGGTDTQYF.

V gene TRBV19 combines with J gene TRBJ2-2; TRBD2 might be the D (6 bases). Per germline, CDR1 LNHDA and CDR2 SQIVND (reference sequence). The CDR3 consists of 13 residues. V was cut by 3 bases and J by 5 bases, with 7 bases left in between. The CDR3 region is CASSMAGTGELFF. The CDR3 region has the DNA TGTGCCAGTAGTATGGCGGGAACCGGGGAGCTGTTTTTT.

The rearrangement links TRBV4-1 to TRBJ2-4; D is uncertain. Trimming left V 0 bases short and J 11 bases short, with 8 bases between. The CDR3 contains 12 residues. The germline V gene encodes CDR1 MGHRA and CDR2 YSYEKL. CDR3 sequence reads: CASSQEGVFQYF. The CDR3 nucleotides are TGCGCCAGCAGCCAAGAAGGAGTCTTTCAGTACTTC.

The gene calls are TRBV7-9 and TRBJ1-2; 8 nucleotides align to TRBD1. The CDR3 loop spans 14 amino acids. The V and J ends lost 4 bases and 4 bases, in that order; junction bases with no gene match: 5. Germline V CDR1 and CDR2: SEHNR, FQNEAQ (reference sequence). CDR3 nucleotide sequence: TGTGCCAGCAGCTCCCCGACAGGGGTCTATGGCTACACCTTC. It codes for CASSSPTGVYGYTF.

In DNA form, the CDR3 reads TGTGCCAGTAGTACTTTTTTAGGGGCAGCAAATCAGCCCCAGCATTTT. It translates to CASSTFLGAANQPQHF. The rearrangement joins TRBV19 to TRBJ1-5; TRBD1 might be the D (5 bases). This CDR3 is built from 16 residues. The V and J ends lost 4 bases and 4 bases respectively, with 17 bases between them. The V gene's germline CDR1 is LNHDA and CDR2 SQIVND (reference sequence).

The J gene is TRBJ2-2, the V gene TRBV2, with D possibly matching TRBD1 (5 bases). This CDR3 is 13 amino acids long. Germline V gives CDR1 SNHLY, CDR2 FYNNEI. The V gene lost 6 bases and the J gene lost 3 bases, with 8 bases spanning the gap. CDR3: CASRARDTGELFF. The DNA of the CDR3 is TGTGCCAGCAGGGCCAGGGACACCGGGGAGCTGTTTTTT.

The table lists this clone with a few counts. The chain employs TRBV5-8 and TRBJ1-1; TRBD1 matches 10 bases. The germline CDR1 and CDR2 sequences are SGHTS and YDEGEE. The CDR3 covers 17 residues. J was trimmed by 6 bases and V by 1 base; bases with no gene match: 12. CDR3 sequence (DNA): TGTGCCAGCAGCTTGAGGGGACAGGGGAAGAATGTGGCTGAAGCTTTCTTT. Translation gives CASSLRGQGKNVAEAFF.

This chain uses TRBV6-1 with TRBJ2-1, with 8 bases identical to TRBD1. This CDR3 spans 11 amino acids. J gave up 12 bases and V 8 bases, and 6 bases lay outside the gene matches. The V gene's germline CDR1 is MNHNS and CDR2 SASEGT. The CDR3 region has the DNA TGTGCCAGCGGACAGGGCAACCCGCAGTTCTTC. This sequence encodes CASGQGNPQFF.

The gene calls are TRBV6-5 and TRBJ2-7, with 8 nucleotides matching TRBD1. Unmatched junction bases numbered 4, after V lost 1 base and J lost 2 bases. CDR1 is MNHEY and CDR2 is SVGAGI in the germline V gene. The CDR3 has 15 residues. CDR3: CASSYYGTGAYEQYF. The CDR3 bases are TGTGCCAGCAGTTACTATGGGACAGGAGCCTACGAGCAGTACTTC.

The gene calls are TRBV14 and TRBJ2-4; weak D call: TRBD2 (5 bases). The CDR3 is made up of 16 amino acids. From germline, CDR1 is SGHDN and CDR2 FVKESK. Trimming removed 2 bases from V and 3 bases from J, with 14 bases in between. The CDR3 coding sequence is TGTGCCAGCAGCCAAAGCGGACGGATATTCAAAAACATTCAGTACTTC. The encoded protein is CASSQSGRIFKNIQYF.

The chain has TRBV5-4 and TRBJ2-6; D might be TRBD2 (5 bases). CDR1 SGHNT and CDR2 YYREEE come from the germline V gene (reference sequence). The V and J ends lost 4 bases and 4 bases respectively, with 15 bases between them. This CDR3 has 16 residues. CDR3 DNA: TGTGCCAGCAGCCCAACGACGAGGGCCGGGGCCAACGTCCTGACTTTC. Protein sequence: CASSPTTRAGANVLTF.

The rearrangement uses TRBV2 and TRBJ2-3; D is unclear. V was clipped by 9 bases and J by 5 bases, with 9 bases between them. There are 11 residues in the CDR3. CDR1 and CDR2 (germline): SNHLY, FYNNEI. The CDR3 DNA follows: TGTGCCAGGAGAAGAGGAGATACGCAGTATTTT. Translation: CARRRGDTQYF. Complete variable domain (other parts from reference TRBV2 and TRBJ2-3): EPEVTQTPSHQVTQMGQEVILRCVPISNHLYFYWYRQILGQKVEFLVSFYNNEISEKSEIFDDQFSVERPDGSNFTLKIRSTKLEDSAMYFCARRRGDTQYFGPGTRLTVL.

V and J are TRBV18 and TRBJ1-2; no reliable D call. Germline V CDR1 and CDR2: KGHSH, LQKENI. This CDR3 contains 14 residues. Trimming cost V 2 bases and J 8 bases, with 15 bases left between them. DNA of the CDR3: TGTGCCAGCTCACCAAATAGGGAGGCAAAAGGCTACACCTTC. It yields the protein CASSPNREAKGYTF. The entire variable domain, with the rest obtained from reference TRBV18 and TRBJ1-2, is as follows: NAGVMQNPRHLVRRRGQEARLRCSPMKGHSHVYWYRQLPEEGLKFMVYLQKENIIDESGMPKERFSAEFPKEGPSILRIQQVVRGDSAAYFCASSPNREAKGYTFGSGTRLTVV.

The chain carries TRBV6-4 and TRBJ2-3; 7 bases map to TRBD2. V lost 0 bases and J lost 6; bases outside the gene matches: 3. CDR1 MRHNA and CDR2 SNTAGT come from the germline V gene. This CDR3 has 14 residues. CDR3 nucleotides: TGTGCCAGCAGTGACTCCCTACTAGCGGATACGCAGTATTTT. Translated, it gives CASSDSLLADTQYF.

The V and J genes are TRBV6-6 and TRBJ2-7; TRBD2 might be the D (7 bases). CDR1 MNHNY and CDR2 SVGAGI come from the germline V gene (reference sequence). V was trimmed by 11 bases and J by 3 bases, leaving 20 bases between them. The CDR3 length is 14 residues. CDR3 coding DNA: TGTGCCCAGGACATGCAGGGAGGGGGCTACGAGCAGTACTTC. Translating gives CAQDMQGGGYEQYF.

The gene calls are TRBV10-3 and TRBJ2-2, with 8 bases fitting TRBD1. Trimming removed 7 bases from V and 0 bases from J; junction bases left unmatched: 4. CDR3 length: 15 residues. CDR1 ENHRY and CDR2 SYGVKD come from the germline V gene. CDR3: CAITAGGANTGELFF. The CDR3 nucleotides are TGTGCCATCACCGCAGGGGGCGCGAACACCGGGGAGCTGTTTTTT.

The V gene is TRBV5-4, the J gene TRBJ1-1, with unresolved D. CDR1 is SGHNT and CDR2 is YYREEE in the germline V gene (reference sequence). The CDR3 runs 13 residues. V was cut by 4 bases and J by 3 bases, with 10 bases left in between. CDR3 in amino acids: CASSRVADTEAFF. CDR3 sequence (DNA): TGTGCCAGCAGCCGGGTCGCGGACACTGAAGCTTTCTTT.

The V gene is TRBV28, the J gene TRBJ1-1; 7 nucleotides align to TRBD1. CDR1 is MDHEN and CDR2 is SYDVKM in the germline V gene. V was pared by 4 bases and J by 1 base, with 9 bases of the junction left unmatched. The CDR3 loop spans 16 amino acids. CDR3 residues: CASSSINRGGNTEAFF. The CDR3 DNA follows: TGTGCCAGCAGTTCAATAAACAGGGGAGGGAACACTGAAGCTTTCTTT. Looking up the rest from reference TRBV28 and TRBJ1-1 gives the full variable domain: DVKVTQSSRYLVKRTGEKVFLECVQDMDHENMFWYRQDPGLGLRLIYFSYDVKMKEKGDIPEGYSVSREKKERFSLILESASTNQTSMYLCASSSINRGGNTEAFFGQGTRLTVV.

The V call is TRBV4-1, the J call TRBJ1-6; no clear D. The CDR3 covers 15 residues. CDR1 and CDR2 (germline): MGHRA, YSYEKL. V lost 1 base to trimming and J lost 8 bases, with 12 bases between them. CDR3 protein: CASSQVSLGYSPLHF. The CDR3 nucleotides read TGCGCCAGCAGCCAAGTATCCTTGGGATATTCACCCCTCCACTTT.